Below are 22 T cell receptor beta chains sequenced from a single sample in a study of blood T cell repertoires in COVID-19. This table comes from immunoSEQ multiplex PCR, and its TCRdb copy is limited to in-frame clones, with some not included. The profile shows tens of thousands of clones, more than 70% of them singletons. Sequencing was carried out using peripheral blood. The source of these receptors is a human donor in a cohort sampled during active COVID-19.

The chain links TRBV29-1 to TRBJ1-1; 10 bases map to TRBD1. The trim removed 6 bases at V and 2 bases at J, leaving 6 bases unmatched. Germline CDR1 is SQVTM and CDR2 is ANQGSEA. There are 14 residues in the CDR3. In DNA, the CDR3 is TGCAGCGTCGACAGGGGGCCCGGTAACACTGAAGCTTTCTTT. Encoded protein: CSVDRGPGNTEAFF.

This chain uses TRBV5-8 with TRBJ1-1, with 8 bases fitting TRBD1. The CDR3 runs to 13 residues. Germline V gene lookup returns CDR1 SGHTS and CDR2 YDEGEE. The V and J ends lost 4 bases and 5 bases, in that order; junction bases with no gene match: 4. The DNA for the CDR3 is TGTGCCAGCAGCCAGGGACAGGCTACTGAAGCTTTCTTT. It specifies CASSQGQATEAFF.

This clone was seen more than once but under ten times. The chain recombines TRBV5-1 with TRBJ1-2; maybe TRBD1 (5 bases). The germline V and J ends were trimmed by 3 bases and 8 bases, with 14 bases remaining between them. CDR3 size: 13 residues. CDR1 is SGHRS and CDR2 is YFSETQ in the germline V gene. The CDR3 coding sequence is TGCGCCAGCAGCTCAGGACCTGCAGGGGGCTACACCTTC. Translating it yields CASSSGPAGGYTF.

The J gene is TRBJ2-1, the V gene TRBV30, with TRBD1 matching over 8 bases. J was trimmed by 4 bases and V by 4 bases; bases with no gene match: 3. Germline CDR1 and CDR2: GTSNPN and SVGIG (reference sequence). The CDR3 totals 13 residues. Written as DNA, the CDR3 is TGTGCCTGGACACGACAGGGGTACAATGAGCAGTTCTTC. Amino acids: CAWTRQGYNEQFF.

The J gene is TRBJ2-7, the V gene TRBV11-2, with 7 positions matching TRBD2. The trim removed 3 bases at V and 0 bases at J, leaving 8 bases unmatched. The CDR3 is made up of 16 amino acids. In germline, CDR1 is SGHAT, CDR2 FQNNGV. CDR3 amino acids: CASSFRGAGNSYEQYF. For the CDR3, the DNA is TGTGCCAGCAGCTTTAGGGGAGCGGGAAACTCCTACGAGCAGTACTTC.

The chain has TRBV27 and TRBJ1-4; D might be TRBD1 (6 bases). CDR1 is MNHEY, CDR2 SMNVEV, per germline (reference sequence). V was shortened by 2 bases and J by 7 bases, with 14 bases between the two germline ends. CDR3 length: 15 amino acids. CDR3 coding DNA: TGTGCCAGCAGTTTACGGCAGGGGAGGGCTGAAAAACTGTTTTTT. Translating gives CASSLRQGRAEKLFF.

The V and J genes are TRBV2 and TRBJ1-2; 8 nucleotides match TRBD1. Germline V gene sequence: CDR1 SNHLY, CDR2 FYNNEI. V lost 9 bases to trimming and J lost 6 bases; unmatched junction nucleotides: 3. The CDR3 has 11 residues. CDR3 loop: CARTGEHGYTF. CDR3 DNA: TGTGCCAGGACAGGGGAGCATGGCTACACCTTC.

The genes are TRBV11-2 and TRBJ2-7, with D perhaps TRBD1 (5 bases). Germline CDR1 reads SGHAT; CDR2 reads FQNNGV. V shed 3 bases and J shed 5 bases, with 14 bases lying between them. The CDR3 is made up of 14 amino acids. The CDR3 coding sequence is TGTGCCAGCAGCTTGCCAGGGAAGCTAGACGAGCAGTACTTC. Translation gives CASSLPGKLDEQYF.

This clone was found once. The chain links TRBV2 to TRBJ2-3, with 11 nucleotides matching TRBD2. With V trimmed by 6 bases and J by 7 bases, 9 bases remained unmatched. Germline-derived CDR1 and CDR2 are SNHLY and FYNNEI. The CDR3 sequence is 15 residues long. The CDR3 sequence is CASRGGLAGGYTQYF. The CDR3 bases are TGTGCCAGCAGAGGGGGGCTAGCGGGAGGATATACGCAGTATTTT.

The V call is TRBV30, the J call TRBJ2-2; 7 nucleotides match TRBD1. The V gene end was trimmed by 1 base and the J gene end by 1 base; junction bases not matched to a gene: 18. Germline loops: CDR1 GTSNPN, CDR2 SVGIG (reference sequence). This CDR3 region has 20 residues. Here the CDR3 reads CAWSGIQRWGDRVNTGELFF. DNA of the CDR3: TGTGCCTGGAGTGGGATTCAAAGGTGGGGAGACAGGGTGAACACCGGGGAGCTGTTTTTT.

The chain recombines TRBV5-5 with TRBJ2-7; 11 bases are shared with TRBD2. Trimming took 4 bases from V and 0 from J; bases not matched to a gene: 15. The CDR3 spans 19 residues. Germline assignment: CDR1 SGHKS and CDR2 YYEKEE (reference sequence). The CDR3 DNA sequence: TGTGCCAGCAGCCCGGCCACCGGGACTAGCGGACGGTCCTCCTACGAGCAGTACTTC. It specifies CASSPATGTSGRSSYEQYF.

The chain uses TRBV6-5 and TRBJ1-1; 7 bases fit TRBD1. CDR3 length: 15 residues. The germline CDR1 and CDR2 sequences are MNHEY and SVGAGI. V shed 4 bases and J 2 bases; nucleotides not matched to a gene: 7. The CDR3 coding sequence is TGTGCCAGCAGTTTTAGAACAGGGGATAACACTGAAGCTTTCTTT. Protein product: CASSFRTGDNTEAFF.

This chain joins TRBV9 and TRBJ1-3; D might be TRBD1 (5 bases). The V gene's germline CDR1 is SGDLS and CDR2 YYNGEE. V shed 6 bases and J shed 0 bases, with 16 bases lying between them. This CDR3 spans 16 amino acids. The CDR3 bases are TGTGCCAGCATTCTTGGGACTTATTGCTCTGGAAACACCATATATTTT. Its translation is CASILGTYCSGNTIYF.

The rearrangement joins TRBV12-3 or TRBV12-4 to TRBJ2-7; TRBD1 agrees at 9 bases. The CDR3 sequence is 13 residues long. The V segment lost 7 bases and the J segment 3 bases; nucleotides outside the gene matches: 4. CDR3 residues: CASTRQGDYEQYF. The DNA of the CDR3 is TGTGCCAGCACTAGACAGGGGGACTACGAGCAGTACTTC.

The chain recombines TRBV6-5 with TRBJ1-5; D is ambiguous. Germline values: CDR1 MNHEY, CDR2 SVGAGI. This CDR3 region has 13 residues. V shed 6 bases and J shed 4 bases, with 10 bases lying between them. Here the CDR3 reads CASSPRFNQPQHF. In DNA, the CDR3 is TGTGCCAGCAGCCCCAGATTTAATCAGCCCCAGCATTTT.

This rearrangement joins TRBV18 to TRBJ2-7, with a weak D call TRBD1 (6 bases). Trimming pared 0 bases from V and 4 bases from J, leaving 7 bases between. Looked up from germline, CDR1 is KGHSH and CDR2 is LQKENI. This CDR3 is built from 13 residues. CDR3 residues: CASSPPTGYEQYF. The CDR3 DNA reads TGTGCCAGCTCACCACCGACAGGTTACGAGCAGTACTTC.

J is TRBJ2-5 and V is TRBV19; D perhaps matches TRBD2 (7 bases). The CDR3 covers 15 residues. Germline assignment: CDR1 LNHDA and CDR2 SQIVND (reference sequence). V lost 3 bases and J 5 bases, leaving 16 bases between the germline ends. In DNA, the CDR3 is TGTGCCAGTAGTATGTGGGGGGGGGCCATGGAGACCCAGTACTTC. Translating it yields CASSMWGGAMETQYF.

This clone was recorded only once. J is TRBJ2-2 and V is TRBV28, with 10 bases identical to TRBD2. This CDR3 has 15 residues. Trimming removed 7 bases from V and 7 bases from J; junction bases left unmatched: 9. Germline values: CDR1 MDHEN, CDR2 SYDVKM. The CDR3 sequence is CASTKAGGVHGELFF. Written as DNA, the CDR3 is TGTGCCAGCACCAAAGCGGGAGGGGTGCACGGGGAGCTGTTTTTT. The full variable domain, in which reference TRBV28 and TRBJ2-2 provide the parts outside the CDR3, is DVKVTQSSRYLVKRTGEKVFLECVQDMDHENMFWYRQDPGLGLRLIYFSYDVKMKEKGDIPEGYSVSREKKERFSLILESASTNQTSMYLCASTKAGGVHGELFFGEGSRLTVL.

This clone was seen once. The chain joins TRBV25-1 to TRBJ2-1, with 7 bases matching TRBD2. The CDR3 is made up of 16 amino acids. Germline values: CDR1 MGHDK, CDR2 SYGVNS. J gave up 7 bases and V 2 bases, and 11 bases lay outside the gene matches. The chain's CDR3 is CASSERGRGYSNEQFF. CDR3 coding DNA: TGTGCCAGCAGTGAAAGAGGGCGGGGGTACTCGAATGAGCAGTTCTTC.

The chain recombines TRBV21-1 with TRBJ2-3; whether TRBD2, the table's D call, matches the DNA was not checked. TRBV21-1 constitutes a pseudogene. The CDR3 totals 12 residues. The CDR3 region is CASSEQEDTQYF. The CDR3 DNA follows: TGTGCCAGCAGCGAGCAAGAAGATACGCAGTATTTT.

This clone was seen a handful of times. CDR3 coding DNA: TGTGCCAGCAGCCAAGCTTATCTCAGGACAGGGCTAATTACTAGCACAGATACGCAGTATTTT. Translating it yields CASSQAYLRTGLITSTDTQYF. This chain connects TRBV4-2 to TRBJ2-3; 8 positions match TRBD1. The CDR3 is 21 residues long. Germline assignment: CDR1 LGHNA and CDR2 YNFKEQ. V shed 1 base, J shed 0 bases, and the junction held 18 bases outside the gene matches.

This chain joins TRBV4-3 and TRBJ1-4; no reliable D call. The germline gives CDR1 LGHNA, CDR2 YSLEER. Trimming left V 2 bases short and J 5 bases short, with 12 bases between. This CDR3 region has 15 residues. CDR3 DNA sequence: TGCGCCAGCAGCCAAAACAGTGGCCCCAATGAAAAACTGTTTTTT. Translating gives CASSQNSGPNEKLFF.